This is a list of T cell receptor beta chains from one sample in a study of cytomegalovirus exposure and HLA in healthy donors. Using immunoSEQ multiplex PCR, the repertoire was profiled, and TCRdb retains in-frame clones only, with some absent. Of about 130,000 clones in the sample, about four fifths were seen once. Sequenced material: PBMCs. Receptors originate from a young man in good health and CMV-seronegative. The CDR3 runs from the conserved cysteine through the conserved F or W. The D gene is left open where the match is weak. Clone size, where shown, is once, few, many, or a class for clones that have expanded.

cdr3_nt: TGTGCCAGCAGCCCAATGGGACTAGCGGGAGACGAGCAGTACTTC; cdr3_aa: CASSPMGLAGDEQYF; clone_size: few; v_call: TRBV11-2; j_call: TRBJ2-7; d_call: TRBD2
cdr3_nt: TGTGCCAGCAGCTTAGGGCTAGCGGGAGAGACCCAGTACTTC; cdr3_aa: CASSLGLAGETQYF; clone_size: .; v_call: TRBV7-9; j_call: TRBJ2-5; d_call: TRBD2
cdr3_nt: TGTGCCAGCAGTTTAATACAGGGGGGCTCTCTCGGTGGCTACACCTTC; cdr3_aa: CASSLIQGGSLGGYTF; clone_size: .; v_call: TRBV28; j_call: TRBJ1-2; d_call: TRBD1
cdr3_nt: TGTGCCAGCAGCTTAGATTGGCAAACCCAGTACTTC; cdr3_aa: CASSLDWQTQYF; clone_size: .; v_call: TRBV7-9; j_call: TRBJ2-5; d_call: .
cdr3_nt: TGTGCCAGTAGTCCCTACGGCGCGGCCTCCTACGAGCAGTACTTC; cdr3_aa: CASSPYGAASYEQYF; clone_size: .; v_call: TRBV19; j_call: TRBJ2-7; d_call: .
cdr3_nt: TGTGCCAGCAGCCAAGGGCGGGACACTGAAGCTTTCTTT; cdr3_aa: CASSQGRDTEAFF; clone_size: .; v_call: TRBV4-2; j_call: TRBJ1-1; d_call: .
cdr3_nt: TGTGCCAGCAGTATCCGGGACACGCATAATTCACCCCTCCACTTT; cdr3_aa: CASSIRDTHNSPLHF; clone_size: .; v_call: TRBV6-1; j_call: TRBJ1-6; d_call: .
cdr3_nt: TGCGCCAGCAGCCAGCTCCGCGTAGCGGGAGGGGGCTCCTACAATGAGCAGTTCTTC; cdr3_aa: CASSQLRVAGGGSYNEQFF; clone_size: .; v_call: TRBV4-3; j_call: TRBJ2-1; d_call: TRBD2
cdr3_nt: TGTGCCAGCAGTTTTGAGTCCTTGGGCCAACTCACAGATACGCAGTATTTT; cdr3_aa: CASSFESLGQLTDTQYF; clone_size: .; v_call: TRBV28; j_call: TRBJ2-3; d_call: .
cdr3_nt: TGTGCCAGCAGTTTATCGTTCAACCTGAGGACTGAAGCTTTCTTT; cdr3_aa: CASSLSFNLRTEAFF; clone_size: .; v_call: TRBV27; j_call: TRBJ1-1; d_call: .
cdr3_nt: TGTGCCAGCAGCTTAGATCATCCCGCCGGGATCACTGAAGCTTTCTTT; cdr3_aa: CASSLDHPAGITEAFF; clone_size: .; v_call: TRBV7-9; j_call: TRBJ1-1; d_call: .
cdr3_nt: TGTGCCAGTAGTGCACCAGGTGGCAGTGAGCAGTTCTTC; cdr3_aa: CASSAPGGSEQFF; clone_size: .; v_call: TRBV19; j_call: TRBJ2-1; d_call: .
cdr3_nt: TGTGCCAGCAGCTCCTACAGGGGGTCCTACAATGAGCAGTTCTTC; cdr3_aa: CASSSYRGSYNEQFF; clone_size: .; v_call: TRBV11-2; j_call: TRBJ2-1; d_call: TRBD1
cdr3_nt: TGCGCCAGCAGCCAACGACTAGCGGGGACCTACGAGCAGTACTTC; cdr3_aa: CASSQRLAGTYEQYF; clone_size: .; v_call: TRBV4-1; j_call: TRBJ2-7; d_call: TRBD2
cdr3_nt: TGTGCCAGCAGCTCTCGCCAGGGTTCCTACGAGCAGTACTTC; cdr3_aa: CASSSRQGSYEQYF; clone_size: .; v_call: TRBV7-2; j_call: TRBJ2-7; d_call: .
cdr3_nt: TGTGCCAGCAGTGCACGGGAGAATTCACCCCTCCACTTT; cdr3_aa: CASSARENSPLHF; clone_size: .; v_call: TRBV6-5; j_call: TRBJ1-6; d_call: .
cdr3_nt: TGTGCCACCGCGTCCGACAGGATCTATGGCTACACCTTC; cdr3_aa: CATASDRIYGYTF; clone_size: .; v_call: TRBV19; j_call: TRBJ1-2; d_call: .
cdr3_nt: TGTGCCAGCAGTTACTCGCCCAGGACAGGGGAGACTGAAGCTTTCTTT; cdr3_aa: CASSYSPRTGETEAFF; clone_size: .; v_call: TRBV6-5; j_call: TRBJ1-1; d_call: TRBD1
cdr3_nt: TGCAGCGTTGCCCCGGACAGGGACTCCTACGAGCAGTACTTC; cdr3_aa: CSVAPDRDSYEQYF; clone_size: .; v_call: TRBV29-1; j_call: TRBJ2-7; d_call: TRBD1
cdr3_nt: TGTGCCAGCAGTTACTCGAATGGGGCAAGCGGCTACACCTTC; cdr3_aa: CASSYSNGASGYTF; clone_size: .; v_call: TRBV6-5; j_call: TRBJ1-2; d_call: .
cdr3_nt: TGCAGCGCCGACAGGGGGTGGGAGACCCAGTACTTC; cdr3_aa: CSADRGWETQYF; clone_size: .; v_call: TRBV29-1; j_call: TRBJ2-5; d_call: TRBD1
cdr3_nt: TGTGCCATCAGTGAACTAGCGGGTCCCATCTCCTACAATGAGCAGTTCTTC; cdr3_aa: CAISELAGPISYNEQFF; clone_size: .; v_call: TRBV10-3; j_call: TRBJ2-1; d_call: TRBD2